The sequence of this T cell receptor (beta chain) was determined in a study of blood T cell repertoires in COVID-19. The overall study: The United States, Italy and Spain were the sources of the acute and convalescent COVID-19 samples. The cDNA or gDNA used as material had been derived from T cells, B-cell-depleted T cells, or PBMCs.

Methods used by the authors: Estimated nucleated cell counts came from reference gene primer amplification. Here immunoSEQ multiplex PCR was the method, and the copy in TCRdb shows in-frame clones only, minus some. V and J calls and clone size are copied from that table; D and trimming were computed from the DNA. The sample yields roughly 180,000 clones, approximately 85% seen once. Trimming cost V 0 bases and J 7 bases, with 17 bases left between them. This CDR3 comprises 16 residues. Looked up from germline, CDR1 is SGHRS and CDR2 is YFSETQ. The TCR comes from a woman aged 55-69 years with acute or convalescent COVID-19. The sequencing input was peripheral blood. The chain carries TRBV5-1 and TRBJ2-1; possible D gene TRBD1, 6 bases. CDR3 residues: CASSLARGTQYNEQFF. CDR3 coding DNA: TGCGCCAGCAGCTTGGCCAGGGGTACGCAGTATAATGAGCAGTTCTTC.